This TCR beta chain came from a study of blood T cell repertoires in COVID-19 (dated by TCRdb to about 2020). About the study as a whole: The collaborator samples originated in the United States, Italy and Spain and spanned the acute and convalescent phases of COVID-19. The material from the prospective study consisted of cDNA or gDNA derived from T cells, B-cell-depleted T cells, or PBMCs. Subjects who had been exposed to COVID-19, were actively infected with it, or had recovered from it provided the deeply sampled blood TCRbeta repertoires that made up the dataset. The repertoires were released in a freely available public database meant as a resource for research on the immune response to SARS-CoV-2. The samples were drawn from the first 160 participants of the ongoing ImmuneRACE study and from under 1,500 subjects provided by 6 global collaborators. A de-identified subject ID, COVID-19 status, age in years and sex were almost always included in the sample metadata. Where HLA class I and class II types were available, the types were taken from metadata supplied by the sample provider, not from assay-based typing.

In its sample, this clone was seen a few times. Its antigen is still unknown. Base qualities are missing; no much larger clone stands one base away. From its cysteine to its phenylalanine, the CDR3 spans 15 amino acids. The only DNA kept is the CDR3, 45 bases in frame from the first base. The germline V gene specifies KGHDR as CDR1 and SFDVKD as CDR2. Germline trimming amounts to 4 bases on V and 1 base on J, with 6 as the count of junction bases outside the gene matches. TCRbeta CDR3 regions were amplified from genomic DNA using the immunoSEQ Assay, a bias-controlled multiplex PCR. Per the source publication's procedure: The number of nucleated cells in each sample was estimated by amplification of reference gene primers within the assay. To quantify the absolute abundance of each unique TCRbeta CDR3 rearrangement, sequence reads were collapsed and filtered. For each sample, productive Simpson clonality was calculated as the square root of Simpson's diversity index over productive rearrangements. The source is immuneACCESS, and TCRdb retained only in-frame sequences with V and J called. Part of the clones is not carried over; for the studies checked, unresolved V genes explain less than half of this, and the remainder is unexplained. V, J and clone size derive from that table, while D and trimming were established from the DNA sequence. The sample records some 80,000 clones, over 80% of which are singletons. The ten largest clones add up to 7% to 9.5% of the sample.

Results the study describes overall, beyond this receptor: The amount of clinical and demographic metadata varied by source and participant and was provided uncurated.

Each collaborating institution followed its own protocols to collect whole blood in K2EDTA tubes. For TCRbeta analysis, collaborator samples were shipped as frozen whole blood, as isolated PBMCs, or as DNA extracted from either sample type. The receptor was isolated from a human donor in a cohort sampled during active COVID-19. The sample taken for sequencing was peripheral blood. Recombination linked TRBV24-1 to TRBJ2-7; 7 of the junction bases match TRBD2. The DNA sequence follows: TGTGCCACCAGTGAGAGCGGGATAGGGTCCTACGAGCAGTACTTC. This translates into CATSESGIGSYEQYF.